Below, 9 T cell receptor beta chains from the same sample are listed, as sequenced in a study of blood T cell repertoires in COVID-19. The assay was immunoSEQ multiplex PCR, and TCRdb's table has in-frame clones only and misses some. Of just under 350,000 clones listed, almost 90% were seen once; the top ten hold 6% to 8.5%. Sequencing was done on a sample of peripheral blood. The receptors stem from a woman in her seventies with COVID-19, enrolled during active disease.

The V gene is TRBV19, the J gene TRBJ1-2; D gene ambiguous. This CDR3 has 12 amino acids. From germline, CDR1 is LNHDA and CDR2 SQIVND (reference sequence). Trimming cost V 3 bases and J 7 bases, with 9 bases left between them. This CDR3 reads CASSIGLGGYTF. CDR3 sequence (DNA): TGTGCCAGTAGTATCGGGTTGGGTGGCTACACCTTC. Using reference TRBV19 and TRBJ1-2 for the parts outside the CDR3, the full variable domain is DGGITQSPKYLFRKEGQNVTLSCEQNLNHDAMYWYRQDPGQGLRLIYYSQIVNDFQKGDIAEGYSVSREKKESFPLTVTSAQKNPTAFYLCASSIGLGGYTFGSGTRLTVV.

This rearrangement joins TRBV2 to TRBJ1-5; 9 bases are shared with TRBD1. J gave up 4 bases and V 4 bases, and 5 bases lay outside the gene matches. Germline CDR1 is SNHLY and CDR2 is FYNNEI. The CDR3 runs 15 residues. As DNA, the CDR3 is TGTGCCAGCAGTGGGGACAGGGTGACTAATCAGCCCCAGCATTTT. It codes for CASSGDRVTNQPQHF.

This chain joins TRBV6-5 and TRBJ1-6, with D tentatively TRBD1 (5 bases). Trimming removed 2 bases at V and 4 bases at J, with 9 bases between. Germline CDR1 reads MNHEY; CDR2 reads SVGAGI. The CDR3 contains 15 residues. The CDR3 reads CASSYVTAYNSPLHF. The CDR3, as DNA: TGTGCCAGCAGTTACGTGACAGCGTATAATTCACCCCTCCACTTT.

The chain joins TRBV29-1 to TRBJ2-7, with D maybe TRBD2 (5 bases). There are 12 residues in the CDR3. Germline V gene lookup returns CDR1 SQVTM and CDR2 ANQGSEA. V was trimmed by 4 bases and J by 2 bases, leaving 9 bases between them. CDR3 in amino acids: CSVGTGAYEQYF. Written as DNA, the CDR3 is TGCAGCGTTGGGACTGGGGCCTACGAGCAGTACTTC.

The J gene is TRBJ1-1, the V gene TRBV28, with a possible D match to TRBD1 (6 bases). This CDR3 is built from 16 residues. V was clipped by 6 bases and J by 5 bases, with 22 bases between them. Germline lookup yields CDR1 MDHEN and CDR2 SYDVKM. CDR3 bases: TGTGCCAGCAGCCCTGCCCTGGCGAGGGGGAGAACTGAAGCTTTCTTT. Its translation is CASSPALARGRTEAFF.

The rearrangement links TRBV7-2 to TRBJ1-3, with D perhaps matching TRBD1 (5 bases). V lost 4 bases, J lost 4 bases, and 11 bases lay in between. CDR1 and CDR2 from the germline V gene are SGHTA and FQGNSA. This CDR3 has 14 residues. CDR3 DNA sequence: TGTGCCAGCAGCTCCAGGGAGGCGGGAAACACCATATATTTT. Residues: CASSSREAGNTIYF.

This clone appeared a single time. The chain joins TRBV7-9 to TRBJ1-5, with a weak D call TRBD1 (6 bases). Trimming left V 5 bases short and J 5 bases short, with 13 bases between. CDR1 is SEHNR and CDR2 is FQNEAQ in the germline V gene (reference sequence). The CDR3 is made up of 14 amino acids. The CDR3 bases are TGTGCCAGCAGCCCAGACCAGGGGTATCAGCCCCAGCATTTT. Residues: CASSPDQGYQPQHF.

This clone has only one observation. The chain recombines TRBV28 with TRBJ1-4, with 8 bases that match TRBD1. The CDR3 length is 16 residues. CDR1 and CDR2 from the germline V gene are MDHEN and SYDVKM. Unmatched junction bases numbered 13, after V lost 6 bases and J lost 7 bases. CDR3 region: CASRLLPGQEGEKLFF. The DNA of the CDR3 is TGTGCCAGCAGACTACTCCCGGGACAGGAAGGTGAAAAACTGTTTTTT.

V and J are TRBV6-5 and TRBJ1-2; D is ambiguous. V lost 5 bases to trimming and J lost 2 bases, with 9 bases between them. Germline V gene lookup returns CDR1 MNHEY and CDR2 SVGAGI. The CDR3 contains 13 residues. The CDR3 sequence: CASSPAGNYGYTF. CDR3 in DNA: TGTGCCAGCAGTCCGGCGGGGAACTATGGCTACACCTTC.